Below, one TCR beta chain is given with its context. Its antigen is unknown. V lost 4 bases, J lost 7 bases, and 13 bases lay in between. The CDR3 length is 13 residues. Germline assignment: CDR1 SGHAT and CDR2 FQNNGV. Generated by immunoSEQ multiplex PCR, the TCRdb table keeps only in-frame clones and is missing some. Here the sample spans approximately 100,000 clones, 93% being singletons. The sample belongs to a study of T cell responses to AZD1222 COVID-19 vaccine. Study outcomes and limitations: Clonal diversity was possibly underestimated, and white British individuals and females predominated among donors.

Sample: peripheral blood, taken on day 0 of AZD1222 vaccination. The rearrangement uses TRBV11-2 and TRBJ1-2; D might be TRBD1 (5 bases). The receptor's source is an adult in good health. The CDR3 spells CASSSRAGPGYTF. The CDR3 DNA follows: TGTGCCAGCAGCTCTCGAGCAGGGCCTGGCTACACCTTC.